This is a list of T cell receptor beta chains from one sample in a study of blood T cell repertoires in COVID-19. Libraries were prepared by immunoSEQ multiplex PCR; TCRdb keeps only in-frame clonotypes and omits some of them. This table has more than 75,000 clones, 87% appearing once. Sequencing was carried out using peripheral blood. The receptors were sampled from a man aged 25-45 years with acute or convalescent COVID-19. CDR3s include the opening cysteine and the closing phenylalanine or tryptophan. A D gene is named only where the DNA matches it firmly. Clone size is not always given. Where it is, it says once, few, many or a class for expanded clones.

d_gene: TRBD1; j_gene: TRBJ2-3; v_gene: TRBV9; abundance: many; CDR3aa: CASSEGTGDTQYF; CDR3nt: TGTGCCAGCAGCGAAGGGACAGGGGATACGCAGTATTTT
d_gene: -; j_gene: TRBJ2-3; v_gene: TRBV12-3/TRBV12-4; abundance: few; CDR3aa: CASSWLLADTQYF; CDR3nt: TGTGCCAGCAGTTGGTTACTGGCAGATACGCAGTATTTT
d_gene: -; j_gene: TRBJ1-1; v_gene: TRBV6-2/TRBV6-3; abundance: -; CDR3aa: CASSYLQVEEAFF; CDR3nt: TGTGCCAGCAGTTACTTACAGGTGGAGGAAGCTTTCTTT
d_gene: -; j_gene: TRBJ2-2; v_gene: TRBV2; abundance: -; CDR3aa: CASSFEAGVFF; CDR3nt: TGTGCCAGCAGCTTTGAAGCAGGGGTGTTTTTT
d_gene: TRBD1; j_gene: TRBJ2-7; v_gene: TRBV6-5; abundance: -; CDR3aa: CASGYDRAPYEQYF; CDR3nt: TGTGCCAGCGGTTACGACAGGGCACCTTACGAGCAGTACTTC
d_gene: -; j_gene: TRBJ1-1; v_gene: TRBV2; abundance: -; CDR3aa: CASSVQMNTEAFF; CDR3nt: TGTGCCAGCAGTGTACAGATGAACACTGAAGCTTTCTTT
d_gene: -; j_gene: TRBJ1-5; v_gene: TRBV19; abundance: once; CDR3aa: CASSPRDSQNQPQHF; CDR3nt: TGTGCCAGTAGTCCTCGAGACAGCCAAAATCAGCCCCAGCATTTT
d_gene: -; j_gene: TRBJ1-1; v_gene: TRBV10-1; abundance: -; CDR3aa: CASSDRIMNTEAFF; CDR3nt: TGCGCCAGCAGTGACAGAATCATGAACACTGAAGCTTTCTTT
d_gene: -; j_gene: TRBJ2-7; v_gene: TRBV25-1; abundance: -; CDR3aa: CASTRAGSYEQYF; CDR3nt: TGTGCCAGCACGAGGGCAGGTTCCTACGAGCAGTACTTC
d_gene: TRBD2; j_gene: TRBJ2-2; v_gene: TRBV28; abundance: -; CDR3aa: CASSLTSDNTGELFF; CDR3nt: TGTGCCAGCAGTCTCACTAGCGATAACACCGGGGAGCTGTTTTTT
d_gene: TRBD1; j_gene: TRBJ2-3; v_gene: TRBV25-1; abundance: -; CDR3aa: CASSPDRVRTDTQYF; CDR3nt: TGTGCCAGCAGCCCAGACAGGGTTCGAACAGATACGCAGTATTTT
d_gene: -; j_gene: TRBJ2-3; v_gene: TRBV7-8; abundance: -; CDR3aa: CASSLRLRPSSTDTQYF; CDR3nt: TGTGCCAGCAGCTTAAGGCTGCGGCCGAGTAGCACAGATACGCAGTATTTT
d_gene: -; j_gene: TRBJ2-7; v_gene: TRBV30; abundance: medium-sized; CDR3aa: CAWSPPGEQYF; CDR3nt: TGTGCCTGGAGTCCGCCGGGCGAGCAGTACTTC
d_gene: -; j_gene: TRBJ2-7; v_gene: TRBV6-5; abundance: -; CDR3aa: CASSYVRTTTYEQYF; CDR3nt: TGTGCCAGCAGTTACGTTCGGACAACTACCTACGAGCAGTACTTC
d_gene: TRBD1; j_gene: TRBJ2-7; v_gene: TRBV5-1; abundance: -; CDR3aa: CASSLTGGAYEQYF; CDR3nt: TGCGCCAGCAGCTTGACAGGGGGAGCTTACGAGCAGTACTTC
d_gene: TRBD2; j_gene: TRBJ2-7; v_gene: TRBV11-2; abundance: -; CDR3aa: CASSWRGSSGTLEQYF; CDR3nt: TGTGCCAGCAGCTGGCGGGGCTCTAGCGGGACGCTCGAGCAGTACTTC
d_gene: TRBD2; j_gene: TRBJ2-3; v_gene: TRBV6-1; abundance: -; CDR3aa: CASSESSGRDTQYF; CDR3nt: TGTGCCAGCAGTGAAAGTAGCGGGAGGGATACGCAGTATTTT
d_gene: -; j_gene: TRBJ2-3; v_gene: TRBV2; abundance: few; CDR3aa: CASNAPLTDTQYF; CDR3nt: TGTGCCAGCAACGCCCCACTCACAGATACGCAGTATTTT
d_gene: TRBD1; j_gene: TRBJ1-5; v_gene: TRBV6-5; abundance: -; CDR3aa: CATQGQLHSNQPQHF; CDR3nt: TGTGCCACCCAGGGACAGCTACATAGCAATCAGCCCCAGCATTTT
d_gene: -; j_gene: TRBJ2-2; v_gene: TRBV9; abundance: few; CDR3aa: CASSVSPSRNHLNTGELFF; CDR3nt: TGTGCCAGCAGCGTATCCCCATCGCGGAACCACCTTAACACCGGGGAGCTGTTTTTT
d_gene: TRBD2; j_gene: TRBJ2-3; v_gene: TRBV6-1; abundance: -; CDR3aa: CASSEWEGDTQYF; CDR3nt: TGTGCCAGCAGTGAGTGGGAGGGAGATACGCAGTATTTT
d_gene: -; j_gene: TRBJ2-5; v_gene: TRBV9; abundance: -; CDR3aa: CASSSPPGLEETQYF; CDR3nt: TGTGCCAGCAGCTCCCCACCCGGGTTGGAGGAGACCCAGTACTTC
d_gene: TRBD1; j_gene: TRBJ1-5; v_gene: TRBV28; abundance: once; CDR3aa: CASSYGGQSARGVNQPQHF; CDR3nt: TGTGCCAGCAGTTACGGGGGACAGTCTGCGAGGGGGGTCAATCAGCCCCAGCATTTT
d_gene: TRBD1; j_gene: TRBJ1-3; v_gene: TRBV30; abundance: -; CDR3aa: CAWASQGATGNTIYF; CDR3nt: TGTGCCTGGGCCTCCCAGGGGGCTACTGGAAACACCATATATTTT
d_gene: -; j_gene: TRBJ2-1; v_gene: TRBV18; abundance: few; CDR3aa: CASSRGSGRVNEQFF; CDR3nt: TGTGCCAGCTCACGTGGATCGGGAAGGGTCAATGAGCAGTTCTTC
d_gene: TRBD1; j_gene: TRBJ1-2; v_gene: TRBV9; abundance: -; CDR3aa: CASSDPRDSQFYGYTF; CDR3nt: TGTGCCAGCAGCGACCCACGGGACAGCCAGTTCTATGGCTACACCTTC
d_gene: TRBD1; j_gene: TRBJ1-6; v_gene: TRBV28; abundance: -; CDR3aa: CASSLRDREVSPLHF; CDR3nt: TGTGCCAGCAGTTTACGGGACAGGGAGGTATCACCCCTCCACTTT
d_gene: -; j_gene: TRBJ1-5; v_gene: TRBV28; abundance: few; CDR3aa: CASSSAINQPQHF; CDR3nt: TGTGCCAGCAGTTCCGCGATCAATCAGCCCCAGCATTTT
d_gene: TRBD1; j_gene: TRBJ2-3; v_gene: TRBV7-3; abundance: -; CDR3aa: CASSSRGQGTDTQYF; CDR3nt: TGTGCCAGCAGCTCAAGGGGACAGGGGACAGATACGCAGTATTTT
d_gene: TRBD2; j_gene: TRBJ2-7; v_gene: TRBV2; abundance: -; CDR3aa: CASSRAGVEGGDYEQYF; CDR3nt: TGTGCCAGCAGCAGGGCCGGGGTCGAGGGAGGGGACTACGAGCAGTACTTC
d_gene: TRBD1; j_gene: TRBJ2-2; v_gene: TRBV5-8; abundance: -; CDR3aa: CASSLDRGQIGELFF; CDR3nt: TGTGCCAGCAGCTTGGACAGGGGGCAGATCGGGGAGCTGTTTTTT
d_gene: -; j_gene: TRBJ1-1; v_gene: TRBV7-6; abundance: -; CDR3aa: CASSYKTGLGLMNTEAFF; CDR3nt: TGTGCCAGCAGCTACAAGACAGGTTTGGGCTTAATGAACACTGAAGCTTTCTTT
d_gene: TRBD1; j_gene: TRBJ2-7; v_gene: TRBV7-3; abundance: -; CDR3aa: CASSLVGQGGEQYF; CDR3nt: TGTGCCAGCTCCTTGGTGGGACAGGGCGGCGAGCAGTACTTC
d_gene: TRBD1; j_gene: TRBJ1-5; v_gene: TRBV28; abundance: -; CDR3aa: CASSLSPGTGKLEPQHF; CDR3nt: TGTGCCAGCAGTTTATCCCCCGGGACAGGGAAATTGGAGCCCCAGCATTTT
d_gene: -; j_gene: TRBJ2-7; v_gene: TRBV6-1; abundance: -; CDR3aa: CASSEKVRVEQYF; CDR3nt: TGTGCCAGCAGTGAAAAGGTCCGGGTCGAGCAGTACTTC